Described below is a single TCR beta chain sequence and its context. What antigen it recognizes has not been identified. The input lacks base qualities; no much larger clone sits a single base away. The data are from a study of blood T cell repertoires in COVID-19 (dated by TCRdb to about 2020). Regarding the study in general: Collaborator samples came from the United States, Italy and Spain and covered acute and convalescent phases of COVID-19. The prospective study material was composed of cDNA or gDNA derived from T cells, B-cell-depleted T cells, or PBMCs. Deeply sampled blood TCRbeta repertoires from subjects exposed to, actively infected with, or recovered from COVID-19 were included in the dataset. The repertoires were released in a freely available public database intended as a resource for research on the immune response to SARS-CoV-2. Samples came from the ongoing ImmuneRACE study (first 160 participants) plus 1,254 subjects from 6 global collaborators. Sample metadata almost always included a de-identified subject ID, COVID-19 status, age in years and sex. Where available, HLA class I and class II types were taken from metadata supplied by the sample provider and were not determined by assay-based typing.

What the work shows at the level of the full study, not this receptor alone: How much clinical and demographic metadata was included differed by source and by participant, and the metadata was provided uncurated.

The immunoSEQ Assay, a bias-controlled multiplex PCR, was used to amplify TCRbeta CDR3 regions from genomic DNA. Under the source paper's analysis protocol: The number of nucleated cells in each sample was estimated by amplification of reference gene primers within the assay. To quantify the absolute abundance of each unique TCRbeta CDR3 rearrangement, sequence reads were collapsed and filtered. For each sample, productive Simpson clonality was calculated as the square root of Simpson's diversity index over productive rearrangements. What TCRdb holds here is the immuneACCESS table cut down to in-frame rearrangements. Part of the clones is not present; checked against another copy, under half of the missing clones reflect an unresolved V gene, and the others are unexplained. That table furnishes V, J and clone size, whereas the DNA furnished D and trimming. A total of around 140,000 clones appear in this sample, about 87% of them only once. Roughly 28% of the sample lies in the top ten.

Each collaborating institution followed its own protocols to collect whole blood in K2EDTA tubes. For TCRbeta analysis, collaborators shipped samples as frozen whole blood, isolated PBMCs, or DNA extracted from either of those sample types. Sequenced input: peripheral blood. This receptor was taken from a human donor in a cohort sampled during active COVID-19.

The DNA sequence follows: TGTGCCAGCAGTTCTTGGACAGGGACCGGCGAGCAGTACTTC. Protein translation: CASSSWTGTGEQYF. Rearrangement joined TRBV27 to TRBJ2-7, with 8 bases in between that match TRBD1. V ends up 4 bases short and J 6 bases short, with an unmatched junction base count of 8. The CDR3 has 14 amino acids, counting the end cysteine and phenylalanine. Of all the DNA, just the CDR3 is kept, 42 bases in frame from base 1. Per the germline V gene (reference sequence), MNHEY is the CDR1 and SMNVEV is the CDR2.